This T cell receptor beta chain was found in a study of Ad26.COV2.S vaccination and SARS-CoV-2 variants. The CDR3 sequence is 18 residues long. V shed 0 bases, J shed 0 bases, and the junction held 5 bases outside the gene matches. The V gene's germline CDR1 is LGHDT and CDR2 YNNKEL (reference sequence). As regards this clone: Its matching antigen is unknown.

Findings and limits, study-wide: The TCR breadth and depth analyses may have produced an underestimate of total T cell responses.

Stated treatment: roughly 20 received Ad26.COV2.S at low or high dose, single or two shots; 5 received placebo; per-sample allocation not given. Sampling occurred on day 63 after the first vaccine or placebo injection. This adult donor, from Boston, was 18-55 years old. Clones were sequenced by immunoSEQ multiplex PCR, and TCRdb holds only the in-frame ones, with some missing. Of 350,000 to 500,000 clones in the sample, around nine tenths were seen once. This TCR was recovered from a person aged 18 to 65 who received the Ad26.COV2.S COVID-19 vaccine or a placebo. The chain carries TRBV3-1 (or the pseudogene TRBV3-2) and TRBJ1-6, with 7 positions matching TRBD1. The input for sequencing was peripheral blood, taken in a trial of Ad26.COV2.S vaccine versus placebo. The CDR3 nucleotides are TGTGCCAGCAGCCAAGATCTGGGACAGAGCTCCTATAATTCACCCCTCCACTTT. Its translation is CASSQDLGQSSYNSPLHF.